Sequencing of this T cell receptor (beta chain) was carried out in a study of blood T cell repertoires in COVID-19. In the study overall: Samples representing acute and convalescent COVID-19 were sourced from the United States, Italy and Spain. T cells, B-cell-depleted T cells, or PBMCs provided the cDNA or gDNA that served as material.

Authors' processing steps: The assay estimated nucleated cells by amplifying reference gene primers. Produced via immunoSEQ multiplex PCR; TCRdb's table is partial and in-frame only. The V and J calls and clone size are taken from that table; D and trimming were inferred from the DNA. The data hold over 50,000 clones, with about three quarters observed a single time. The CDR3 loop spans 11 amino acids. Per the germline V gene, CDR1 is WNHNN and CDR2 is SYGVQD (reference sequence). Trimming stripped 9 bases from V and 4 bases from J, with 7 bases between. This TCR came from a man at least 80 years old with acute or convalescent COVID-19. The specimen was peripheral blood. The chain is built from TRBV10-1 and TRBJ1-3; unclear D gene. The DNA of the CDR3 is TGCGCCAGGCTCCGGGGAAACACCATATATTTT. Encoded protein: CARLRGNTIYF.